This TCR beta chain originates from a study of graft-versus-host responses after intestinal transplantation (dated by TCRdb to 2020 to 2023). Concerning the study at large: Multivisceral, liver-intestinal, or isolated intestinal transplants were received by the recipients. Samples from three later patients were sequenced in-house on an Illumina MiSeq with MiXCR processing rather than by the commercial service. Graft-versus-host and host-versus-graft alloreactive T cell clones were tracked in the graft, circulation and bone marrow after intestinal transplantation using bulk TCR-beta CDR3 sequencing. The cohort enrolled about two dozen intestinal transplant recipients, one of whom was a retransplant, and 3 patients without pretransplant specimens were excluded. A peak of at least 4% donor T cells among recipient peripheral blood mononuclear cells was the definition used for donor T cell macrochimerism. Anti-thymocyte globulin induction was given to all recipients, followed by maintenance tacrolimus and steroids for approximately 3 years. Alloreactive clones were identified by sequencing pre-transplant mixed lymphocyte reaction products and comparing these products with unstimulated pre-transplant donor and recipient T cells.

The sample's time point label, decoded: cells obtained before transplantation from donor or recipient. CD3+CD4+ and CD3+CD8+ populations were FACS-sorted from unstimulated pre-transplant donor and recipient cells taken from spleen or lymph nodes. On this clone: Its recognized antigen is unknown. Qualities for individual bases were not recorded, and no much larger clone is one base off.

Libraries came from the immunoSEQ multiplex PCR assay. In most patients, genomic DNA was isolated using the Qiagen DNeasy Blood and Tissue Kit and sent frozen to Adaptive Biotechnologies for TCR sequencing. High-throughput TCR-beta CDR3 sequencing of genomic DNA from most patients was performed by Adaptive Biotechnologies. In the original analysis: Adaptive's ImmunoSEQ software supplied the TCR sequencing data for 18 patients, while MiXCR and VDJtools were used to process three other patients. To correct CD4 versus CD8 sorting errors, any sequence found in both subsets at a frequency ratio below 5:1 was removed. CDR3 nucleotide sequences shared by donor and recipient were removed because the origin of these sequences could not be assigned. At least 2-fold expansion over unstimulated cells and a minimum CFSE-low frequency of 0.002% (template counts) or 0.001% (read counts) were required for clones to be classified as alloreactive. Clones were considered mappable if detected in sequenced pre-transplant spleen, lymph node, or MLR CFSE-low populations of the donor or recipient. The cumulative frequency of alloreactive clones was calculated as a percentage of all sequences, weighted by copy number. TCRdb provides this immuneACCESS table in a form limited to in-frame rearrangements. Some clones are lacking; in checked studies, under half of them reflect an unresolved V gene, and why the rest are absent is not known. The V and J calls and clone size are taken from that table; D and trimming were inferred from the DNA. This sample lists approximately 70,000 clones; approximately 84% were detected once. 0.35% to 0.4% of the sample is held by the ten biggest clonotypes.

The paper's findings and limits, for the study overall: Peak levels of circulating GvH clones were associated with declines in HvG clones early after transplant. GvH clones turned up in recipient bone marrow, with some appearing earlier in ileal mucosa or blood, a pattern consistent with an intestinal mucosal origin. In patients with donor T cell macrochimerism, the allografts had high GvH to HvG T cell clonal ratios. The conclusions were limited by the relatively low number and heterogeneity of the intestinal transplant patients.

The germline V gene yields WSHSY for CDR1 and SAAADI for CDR2. The CDR3 runs 11 residues from the cysteine to the phenylalanine. CDR3 DNA is the only sequence kept; it has 33 bases, read in frame from the first base. V gives up 7 bases and J gives up 8 bases, and the segment between their germline ends measures 9 bases. The V gene is TRBV10-2 and the J gene is TRBJ2-1, with the identity of the D gene unclear. This receptor was taken from a human donor who was the organ donor for an intestinal transplant. The specimen comprised unstimulated CD4+ T cells sorted from spleen or lymph node cells, sampled before transplant. The nucleotide sequence reads as follows: TGCGCCAGCACCCTCGGTTATGAGCAGTTCTTC. It codes for CASTLGYEQFF.